This TCR beta chain comes out of a study of read filtering for tumor transcriptome and immune sequencing. The V gene end was trimmed by 5 bases and the J gene end by 6 bases; junction bases not matched to a gene: 13. The germline CDR1 and CDR2 sequences are MNHEY and SVGAGI. The CDR3 is 15 residues long. This clonotype was recorded at least ten times. The library was built from around 400 ng RNA with molecular barcoded adaptors for alpha/delta and beta/gamma chains. TCRdb re-analysed the reads in MiXCR, keeping a single row per CDR3 protein. The data contain approximately 90,000 distinct CDR3 sequences, 12% of them seen just once; the ten biggest clones take up about 15%.

The sample was a population of CD138-negative cells sorted from bone marrow. The receptor's source is a donor at least 40 years old with multiple myeloma. V gene TRBV6-5 combines with J gene TRBJ2-7; the match to TRBD1 covers 7 bases. The CDR3 nucleotides are TGTGCCAGCAGTCACTACCGAAGACAGGGCCCCGAGCAGTACTTC. Amino acids: CASSHYRRQGPEQYF.